The 30 T cell receptor beta chains below were found in one sample sequenced in a study of blood T cell repertoires in COVID-19. Method: immunoSEQ multiplex PCR; TCRdb's copy keeps in-frame clones and lacks some. Of some 250,000 clones in the sample, over 75% were seen once. Sample: peripheral blood. The receptors originated from a woman aged 25 to 39 with acute or convalescent COVID-19.

V gene TRBV19 combines with J gene TRBJ2-3; 8 nucleotides agree with TRBD2. Germline trimming cut 6 bases from V and 4 bases from J; bases unmatched to any gene: 9. In germline, CDR1 is LNHDA, CDR2 SQIVND (reference sequence). This CDR3 contains 15 residues. CDR3 DNA sequence: TGTGCCAGTAGCCCTCGGACGGGAGGGCCAGATACGCAGTATTTT. Translation: CASSPRTGGPDTQYF.

V and J are TRBV19 and TRBJ2-1; D unresolved. The germline CDR1 and CDR2 sequences are LNHDA and SQIVND (reference sequence). The V and J ends lost 1 base and 2 bases respectively, with 9 bases between them. The length of the CDR3 is 15 residues. The CDR3 sequence: CASSIAANTYNEQFF. CDR3 nucleotide sequence: TGTGCCAGTAGTATAGCAGCGAATACCTACAATGAGCAGTTCTTC.

This clone has just one count. The same CDR3 also results from other DNA sequences found in this sample. The gene calls are TRBV3-1 (or the pseudogene TRBV3-2) and TRBJ2-7; weak D call: TRBD1 (5 bases). V gave up 0 bases and J gave up 3 bases, with 9 bases separating them. In germline, CDR1 is LGHDT, CDR2 YNNKEL (reference sequence). The CDR3 is 14 amino acids. The CDR3 protein is CASSQDQGSYEQYF. Written as DNA, the CDR3 is TGTGCCAGCAGCCAAGACCAGGGCAGCTACGAGCAGTACTTC.

The chain carries TRBV11-3 and TRBJ2-1, with TRBD2 identical over 8 bases. V was clipped by 6 bases and J by 4 bases; unmatched bases: 11. CDR1 SGHNT and CDR2 YENEEA come from the germline V gene. The CDR3 runs 16 residues. The CDR3 coding sequence is TGTGCCAGCAGGTTAACCGGGACTAGGCTATACAATGAGCAGTTCTTC. It encodes CASRLTGTRLYNEQFF.

This clone was picked up one time. This chain connects TRBV11-2 to TRBJ2-7, with TRBD1 identical over 8 bases. The CDR3 runs 15 residues. Germline CDR1 is SGHAT and CDR2 is FQNNGV. Trimming at V came to 5 bases and at J to 0 bases, leaving 6 bases not matched to a gene. The CDR3 nucleotides read TGTGCCAGCAGCCGATGGACAGGGCACTCCTACGAGCAGTACTTC. As protein: CASSRWTGHSYEQYF.

The V and J genes are TRBV20-1 and TRBJ1-4, with D unresolved. Germline lookup yields CDR1 DFQATT and CDR2 SNEGSKA (reference sequence). The CDR3 is 11 amino acids. The CDR3 DNA sequence: TGCAATGCCGCGGTTCGTGAAAAACTGTTTTTT. Protein product: CNAAVREKLFF.

This chain links TRBV30 with TRBJ2-5; 9 bases fit TRBD2. V was clipped by 0 bases and J by 1 base; unmatched bases: 3. The CDR3 runs to 15 residues. CDR1 and CDR2 from the germline V gene are GTSNPN and SVGIG (reference sequence). In nucleotides, the CDR3 is TGTGCCTGGAGTGTTCTAGCGGGACCCCAAGAGACCCAGTACTTC. Its protein is CAWSVLAGPQETQYF.

This chain connects TRBV20-1 to TRBJ1-1, with D uncertain. V lost 7 bases to trimming and J lost 1 base, with 7 bases between them. The CDR3 contains 11 residues. Per germline, CDR1 DFQATT and CDR2 SNEGSKA (reference sequence). This CDR3 reads CSVPSNTEAFF. The CDR3 DNA reads TGCAGTGTTCCCTCGAACACTGAAGCTTTCTTT.

The chain joins TRBV9 to TRBJ2-1, with 8 bases lining up with TRBD2. Trimming removed 0 bases from V and 3 bases from J; junction bases left unmatched: 2. The CDR3 extends over 15 amino acids. Germline CDR1 reads SGDLS; CDR2 reads YYNGEE. CDR3: CASSVAGGNYNEQFF. CDR3 coding DNA: TGTGCCAGCAGCGTAGCGGGAGGGAACTACAATGAGCAGTTCTTC.

V is TRBV29-1 and J is TRBJ2-1; D may be TRBD1 (6 bases). The germline V gene encodes CDR1 SQVTM and CDR2 ANQGSEA. The CDR3 runs to 13 residues. Trimming took off 6 bases at V and 4 bases at J, with 13 bases between the two ends. The CDR3 reads CSVDWQGYNEQFF. CDR3 DNA: TGCAGCGTGGACTGGCAGGGGTACAATGAGCAGTTCTTC.

In its sample, this clone was seen a few times. CDR3 amino acids: CASSWGDRAQHF. CDR3 DNA: TGTGCCAGCAGTTGGGGGGATCGGGCCCAGCATTTT. The rearrangement uses TRBV12-3 or TRBV12-4 and TRBJ1-5, with D possibly being TRBD1 (5 bases). The CDR3 loop spans 12 amino acids. Trimming took off 4 bases at V and 11 bases at J, with 12 bases between the two ends.

The chain uses TRBV7-2 and TRBJ2-7, with D possibly matching TRBD2 (5 bases). The CDR3 totals 14 residues. Trimming left V 1 base short and J 1 base short, with 8 bases between. Germline values: CDR1 SGHTA, CDR2 FQGNSA. The CDR3 loop reads CASSLVRGSYEQYF. The CDR3 DNA is TGTGCCAGCAGCTTAGTACGGGGATCCTACGAGCAGTACTTC.

The chain combines TRBV24-1 with TRBJ2-7; 8 bases align to TRBD1. The germline CDR1 and CDR2 sequences are KGHDR and SFDVKD. J gave up 2 bases and V 2 bases, and 4 bases lay outside the gene matches. CDR3 length equals 15 residues. As DNA, the CDR3 is TGTGCCACCAGTGATTCCAGGACAGGGCCCTACGAGCAGTACTTC. As protein: CATSDSRTGPYEQYF.

V and J are TRBV24-1 and TRBJ2-5, with 7 bases matching TRBD1. Germline CDR1 and CDR2: KGHDR and SFDVKD. Unmatched junction bases numbered 9, after V lost 4 bases and J lost 2 bases. The CDR3 covers 16 residues. DNA of the CDR3: TGTGCCACCAGTGACCAGGAACAGGGGTCGCAAGAGACCCAGTACTTC. Its protein product is CATSDQEQGSQETQYF.

The CDR3 protein is CASSFSGSHNEQFF. The CDR3 DNA follows: TGTGCCAGCAGTTTCAGCGGGAGCCACAATGAGCAGTTCTTC. The gene calls are TRBV27 and TRBJ2-1, with 8 bases identical to TRBD2. The CDR3 totals 14 residues. J was trimmed by 5 bases and V by 3 bases; bases with no gene match: 3. From germline, CDR1 is MNHEY and CDR2 SMNVEV (reference sequence).

This chain links TRBV24-1 with TRBJ2-1; 13 bases align to TRBD2. The germline V gene has CDR1 KGHDR and CDR2 SFDVKD. With 3 bases clipped from V and 1 base from J, the junction kept 5 bases outside the gene matches. The CDR3 is 18 residues long. The CDR3 DNA is TGTGCCACCAGTGATAGGACTAGCGGGGGACGATCCTACAATGAGCAGTTCTTC. The encoded protein is CATSDRTSGGRSYNEQFF.

This rearrangement joins TRBV5-4 to TRBJ2-2, with 10 positions matching TRBD2. With V trimmed by 0 bases and J by 7 bases, 3 bases remained unmatched. CDR1 is SGHNT and CDR2 is YYREEE in the germline V gene (reference sequence). The CDR3 is 15 residues long. CDR3 sequence: CASSLGSSGSGELFF. CDR3 coding DNA: TGTGCCAGCAGCTTGGGGTCTAGCGGGAGCGGGGAGCTGTTTTTT. The full variable domain, in which reference TRBV5-4 and TRBJ2-2 provide the parts outside the CDR3, is ETGVTQSPTHLIKTRGQQVTLRCSSQSGHNTVSWYQQALGQGPQFIFQYYREEENGRGNFPPRFSGLQFPNYSSELNVNALELDDSALYLCASSLGSSGSGELFFGEGSRLTVL.

V and J are TRBV5-1 and TRBJ2-5; possibly TRBD1 for D (5 bases). This CDR3 spans 13 amino acids. CDR1 is SGHRS and CDR2 is YFSETQ in the germline V gene. Trimming pared 5 bases from V and 5 bases from J, leaving 13 bases between. This CDR3 reads CASSRGFLETQYF. In DNA form, the CDR3 reads TGCGCCAGCAGTAGGGGATTCCTGGAGACCCAGTACTTC.

The chain couples TRBV18 to TRBJ2-1, with 7 bases that match TRBD1. CDR1 and CDR2 (germline): KGHSH, LQKENI. V was clipped by 3 bases and J by 12 bases; unmatched bases: 8. The CDR3 runs to 13 residues. The CDR3 DNA is TGTGCCAGCTCACCCTTTGACAGGGAATCGCAGTTCTTC. It specifies CASSPFDRESQFF. The complete variable domain, with remaining parts taken from reference TRBV18 and TRBJ2-1, reads NAGVMQNPRHLVRRRGQEARLRCSPMKGHSHVYWYRQLPEEGLKFMVYLQKENIIDESGMPKERFSAEFPKEGPSILRIQQVVRGDSAAYFCASSPFDRESQFFGPGTRLTVL.

The J gene is TRBJ2-1, the V gene TRBV9; possibly TRBD2 for D (5 bases). CDR1 SGDLS and CDR2 YYNGEE come from the germline V gene. Trimming took off 4 bases at V and 10 bases at J, with 18 bases between the two ends. CDR3 length equals 14 residues. The CDR3 loop is CASSPDIPRGEQFF. The DNA of the CDR3 is TGTGCCAGCAGCCCAGACATACCCCGGGGAGAGCAGTTCTTC. The whole variable domain, remainder taken from reference TRBV9 and TRBJ2-1, is DSGVTQTPKHLITATGQRVTLRCSPRSGDLSVYWYQQSLDQGLQFLIQYYNGEERAKGNILERFSAQQFPDLHSELNLSSLELGDSALYFCASSPDIPRGEQFFGPGTRLTVL.

In this sample, this clone turned up once. The chain combines TRBV5-4 with TRBJ2-1; the match to TRBD1 covers 8 bases. Germline V gene lookup returns CDR1 SGHNT and CDR2 YYREEE (reference sequence). The V segment lost 0 bases and the J segment 7 bases; nucleotides outside the gene matches: 3. This CDR3 spans 14 amino acids. The CDR3 spells CASSLGQGRNEQFF. Written as DNA, the CDR3 is TGTGCCAGCAGCTTGGGACAGGGGCGGAATGAGCAGTTCTTC.

The chain combines TRBV13 with TRBJ2-2; 13 bases align to TRBD2. The germline CDR1 and CDR2 sequences are PRHDT and FYEKMQ (reference sequence). CDR3 length: 19 residues. The junction had 14 bases not matched to a gene; V was cut back by 5 bases and J by 5 bases. The chain's CDR3 is CASSQRPGTSGKETGELFF. DNA of the CDR3: TGTGCCAGCAGCCAAAGACCGGGGACTAGCGGGAAGGAGACCGGGGAGCTGTTTTTT.

The gene calls are TRBV27 and TRBJ2-5, with TRBD2 matching 12 bases. The germline CDR1 and CDR2 sequences are MNHEY and SMNVEV (reference sequence). The CDR3 runs 16 residues. Trimming cost V 5 bases and J 7 bases; bases outside gene matches: 11. CDR3 in DNA: TGTGCCAGCAGTAAGACTAGCGGGGGCTCCACGGGGACCCAGTACTTC. Amino acid sequence: CASSKTSGGSTGTQYF.

The chain couples TRBV21-1 to TRBJ2-7; whether TRBD2, the table's D call, matches the DNA was not checked. TRBV21-1 is noted as a pseudogene. CDR3 length equals 13 residues. The chain's CDR3 is CASSKGDSYEQYF. CDR3 coding DNA: TGTGCCAGCAGCAAAGGTGATAGCTACGAGCAGTACTTC.

This clone was detected only a few times. The chain combines TRBV3-1 (or the pseudogene TRBV3-2) with TRBJ2-2; no definite D call. The CDR3 sequence is 15 residues long. Trimming took off 4 bases at V and 3 bases at J, with 12 bases between the two ends. CDR1 and CDR2 (germline): LGHDT, YNNKEL (reference sequence). The CDR3 DNA sequence: TGTGCCAGCAGCCCTCTTCGGTCACACACCGGGGAGCTGTTTTTT. This gives the protein CASSPLRSHTGELFF.

V gene TRBV11-3 combines with J gene TRBJ1-2; D is perhaps TRBD1 (5 bases). The V end lost 2 bases, the J end lost 8 bases, and 18 bases lay between the germline ends. The V gene's germline CDR1 is SGHNT and CDR2 YENEEA. This CDR3 has 15 amino acids. The CDR3 loop is CASSLLRGLSVGYTF. The CDR3 nucleotides read TGTGCCAGCAGCTTACTCCGGGGACTCAGTGTAGGCTACACCTTC.

This clone has more than one count but fewer than ten. The J gene is TRBJ1-4, the V gene TRBV27; TRBD1 aligns across 9 bases. Looked up from germline, CDR1 is MNHEY and CDR2 is SMNVEV (reference sequence). Trimming took 6 bases from V and 7 from J; bases not matched to a gene: 6. The CDR3 length is 14 residues. The CDR3 region is CASRAGTGSEKLFF. The CDR3 DNA reads TGTGCCAGCAGGGCCGGGACAGGGTCTGAAAAACTGTTTTTT.

The gene calls are TRBV2 and TRBJ2-3, with D maybe TRBD2 (6 bases). Germline V gene data show CDR1 as SNHLY and CDR2 as FYNNEI. This CDR3 is 16 amino acids long. V lost 2 bases and J lost 3, with 15 bases in between. The CDR3 protein is CASSENGGRVTDTQYF. In DNA, the CDR3 is TGTGCCAGCAGTGAAAACGGGGGTAGAGTAACAGATACGCAGTATTTT.

To note about this clone: An end of the junction does not agree with germline; a read error may underlie this. The chain has TRBV6-1 and TRBJ2-7; D remains unclear. The CDR3 consists of 13 residues. CDR1 is MNHNS and CDR2 is SASEGT in the germline V gene. The CDR3 nucleotides are TGTGCCAGCAGTGAACGTGCTATTTCCGAGCGGTACTTC. Translating gives CASSERAISERYF.

V is TRBV29-1 and J is TRBJ1-5; 8 bases are a match to TRBD1. The CDR3 runs to 14 residues. Losses at the gene ends were 6 bases for V and 1 base for J; bases not matched to a gene: 5. Germline V gives CDR1 SQVTM, CDR2 ANQGSEA. CDR3 bases: TGCAGCGTCGCGGACAGGGAAAGCAATCAGCCCCAGCATTTT. It encodes CSVADRESNQPQHF. The full variable domain, in which reference TRBV29-1 and TRBJ1-5 provide the parts outside the CDR3, is SAVISQKPSRDICQRGTSLTIQCQVDSQVTMMFWYRQQPGQSLTLIATANQGSEATYESGFVIDKFPISRPNLTFSTLTVSNMSPEDSSIYLCSVADRESNQPQHFGDGTRLSIL.